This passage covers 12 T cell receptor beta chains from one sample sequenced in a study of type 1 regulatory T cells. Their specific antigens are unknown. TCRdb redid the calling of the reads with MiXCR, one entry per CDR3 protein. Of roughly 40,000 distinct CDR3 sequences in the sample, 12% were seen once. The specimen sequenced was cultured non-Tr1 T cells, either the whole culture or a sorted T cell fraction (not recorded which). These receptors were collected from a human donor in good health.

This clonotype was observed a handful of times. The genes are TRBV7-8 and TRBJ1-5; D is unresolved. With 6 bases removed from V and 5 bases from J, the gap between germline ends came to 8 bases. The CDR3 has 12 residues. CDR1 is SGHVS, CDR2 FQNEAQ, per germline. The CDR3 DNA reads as TGTGCCAGCAGTTTTTCGGATCAGCCCCAGCATTTT. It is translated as CASSFSDQPQHF.

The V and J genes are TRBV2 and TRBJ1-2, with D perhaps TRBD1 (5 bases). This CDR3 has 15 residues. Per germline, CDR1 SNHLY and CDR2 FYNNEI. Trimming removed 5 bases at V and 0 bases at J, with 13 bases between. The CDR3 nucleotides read TGTGCCAGCAGTCCCCGCGTAGGGGCTAACTATGGCTACACCTTC. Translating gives CASSPRVGANYGYTF.

CDR3 DNA: TGTGCCAGCAGTGGATCCGTCAGGTTTGAGCTGTTTTTT. Residues: CASSGSVRFELFF. The V gene is TRBV28, the J gene TRBJ1-4; the D is unclear. The CDR3 consists of 13 residues. V lost 5 bases and J 14 bases, leaving 18 bases between the germline ends. Germline loops: CDR1 MDHEN, CDR2 SYDVKM.

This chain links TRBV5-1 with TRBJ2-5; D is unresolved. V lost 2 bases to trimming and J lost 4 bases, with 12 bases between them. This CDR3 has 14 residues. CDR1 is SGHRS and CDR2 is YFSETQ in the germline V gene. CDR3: CASSFSGVGETQYF. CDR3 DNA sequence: TGCGCCAGCAGCTTTTCCGGTGTAGGAGAGACCCAGTACTTC.

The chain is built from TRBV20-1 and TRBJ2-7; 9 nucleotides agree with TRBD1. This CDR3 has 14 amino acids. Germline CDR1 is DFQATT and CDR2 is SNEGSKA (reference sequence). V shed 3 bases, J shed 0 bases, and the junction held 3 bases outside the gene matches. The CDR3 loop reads CSARGQGFSYEQYF. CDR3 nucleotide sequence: TGCAGTGCTAGGGGACAGGGTTTCTCCTACGAGCAGTACTTC.

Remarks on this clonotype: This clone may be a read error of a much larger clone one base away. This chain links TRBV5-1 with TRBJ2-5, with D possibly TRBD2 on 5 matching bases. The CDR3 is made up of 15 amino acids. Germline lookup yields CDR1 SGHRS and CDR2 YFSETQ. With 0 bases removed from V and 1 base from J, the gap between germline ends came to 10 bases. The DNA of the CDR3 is TGCGCCAGCAGCTTGGTGGCTAGCCCCCAAGAGACCCAGTACTTC. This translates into CASSLVASPQETQYF.

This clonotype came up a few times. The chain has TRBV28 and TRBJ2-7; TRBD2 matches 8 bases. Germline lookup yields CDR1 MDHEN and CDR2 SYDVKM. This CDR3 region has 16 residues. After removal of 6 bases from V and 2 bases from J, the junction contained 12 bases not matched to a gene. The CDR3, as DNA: TGTGCCAGCAGGGGGGGGCTAGCGGGCCCTGCCTACGAGCAGTACTTC. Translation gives CASRGGLAGPAYEQYF.

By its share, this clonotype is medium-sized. The CDR3 bases are TGCGCCAGCAGCTTGGCCTCAGCTAGTCTCGGCTACGAGCAGTACTTC. Translation gives CASSLASASLGYEQYF. J is TRBJ2-7 and V is TRBV5-1; D not certain. Trimming took off 0 bases at V and 3 bases at J, with 16 bases between the two ends. Germline V gives CDR1 SGHRS, CDR2 YFSETQ. CDR3 length: 16 amino acids. Using reference TRBV5-1 and TRBJ2-7 for the parts outside the CDR3, the full variable domain is KAGVTQTPRYLIKTRGQQVTLSCSPISGHRSVSWYQQTPGQGLQFLFEYFSETQRNKGNFPGRFSGRQFSNSRSEMNVSTLELGDSALYLCASSLASASLGYEQYFGPGTRLTVT.

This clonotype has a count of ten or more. The CDR3 coding sequence is TGCAGCGTGCTGTCTAGCGGTACCTACGAGCAGTACTTC. Amino acids: CSVLSSGTYEQYF. This chain uses TRBV29-1 with TRBJ2-7; 7 bases are shared with TRBD2. Germline loops: CDR1 SQVTM, CDR2 ANQGSEA. CDR3 size: 13 residues. V gave up 6 bases and J gave up 2 bases; unmatched junction bases: 7.

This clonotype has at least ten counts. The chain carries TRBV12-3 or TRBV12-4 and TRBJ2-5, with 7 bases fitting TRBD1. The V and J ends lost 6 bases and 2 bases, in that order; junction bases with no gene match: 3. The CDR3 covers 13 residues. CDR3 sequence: CASRLGQQETQYF. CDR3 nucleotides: TGTGCCAGCAGATTGGGACAGCAAGAGACCCAGTACTTC.

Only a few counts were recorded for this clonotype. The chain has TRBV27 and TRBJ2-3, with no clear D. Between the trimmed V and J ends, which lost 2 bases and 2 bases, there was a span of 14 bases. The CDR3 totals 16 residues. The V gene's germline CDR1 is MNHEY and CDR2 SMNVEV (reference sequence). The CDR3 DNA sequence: TGTGCCAGCAGTTTAGGTGTCGGCAGAAACACAGATACGCAGTATTTT. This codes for CASSLGVGRNTDTQYF.

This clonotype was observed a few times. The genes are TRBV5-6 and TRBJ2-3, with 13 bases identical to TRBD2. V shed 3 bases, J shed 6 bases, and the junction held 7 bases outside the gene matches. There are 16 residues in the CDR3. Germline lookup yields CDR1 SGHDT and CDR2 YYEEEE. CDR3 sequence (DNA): TGTGCCAGCAGCTGGGCGGGACTAGCGGGAATGGATACGCAGTATTTT. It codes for CASSWAGLAGMDTQYF.